Listed below are T cell receptor beta chains from one sample, sequenced in a study of blood T cells in healthy people across ages. MiXCR, run by TCRdb on the 5' RACE reads, gives a single entry per CDR3 protein. The table records just over 800,000 distinct CDR3 sequences, approximately 59% of them present only once. Sequences were obtained from blood. Receptor source: a man between 25 and 39 years old in good health. The CDR3 runs from the conserved cysteine through the conserved F or W. The D gene is left open where the match is weak. Size values are once, few and many counts, or a class for expanded clones, and some rows have none.

clone_size	d_call	v_call	j_call	cdr3_aa	cdr3_nt
.	.	TRBV11-3	TRBJ2-7	CASSLRTSYEQYF	TGTGCCAGCAGCTTACGAACTTCCTACGAGCAGTACTTC
many	TRBD2	TRBV7-9	TRBJ2-1	CASSPRETYNEQFF	TGTGCCAGCAGCCCGCGGGAGACTTACAATGAGCAGTTCTTC
.	TRBD2	TRBV4-2	TRBJ2-5	CASSQDWGGETQYF	TGTGCCAGCAGCCAAGACTGGGGGGGGGAGACCCAGTACTTC
.	TRBD1	TRBV7-3	TRBJ2-3	CASSLGQSRDTQYF	TGTGCCAGCAGCTTGGGACAGTCAAGGGATACGCAGTATTTT
.	TRBD1	TRBV4-1	TRBJ2-5	CASSLTGGSGETQYF	TGCGCCAGCAGCCTTACAGGGGGCTCGGGAGAGACCCAGTACTTC
.	.	TRBV24-1	TRBJ2-1	CASSGRKINEQFF	TGTGCCTCCTCGGGACGGAAAATCAATGAGCAGTTCTTC
.	TRBD1	TRBV25-1	TRBJ1-1	CATRTGGMNTEAFF	TGTGCCACCAGGACAGGGGGCATGAACACTGAAGCTTTCTTT
few	.	TRBV6-5	TRBJ2-1	CASSYTGTPPDEQFF	TGTGCCAGCAGTTATACCGGGACCCCTCCCGATGAGCAGTTCTTC
.	TRBD1	TRBV7-9	TRBJ2-7	CASSLEGTGMYEQYF	TGTGCCAGCAGCTTAGAGGGGACAGGGATGTACGAGCAGTACTTC
.	.	TRBV5-5	TRBJ1-5	CATPGQLNQPQHF	TGTGCCACCCCGGGGCAGCTCAATCAGCCCCAGCATTTT
.	TRBD1	TRBV4-3	TRBJ1-2	CAGSQETGLSHGYTF	TGCGCCGGCAGCCAAGAGACAGGGCTATCCCATGGCTACACCTTC
.	TRBD1	TRBV12-3/TRBV12-4	TRBJ2-2	CASRTGGNTGELFF	TGTGCCAGCCGGACAGGGGGGAACACCGGGGAGCTGTTTTTT
.	TRBD2	TRBV13	TRBJ2-1	CASSSPTGGSGNEQFF	TGTGCCAGCAGCTCTCCGACCGGGGGGTCTGGGAATGAGCAGTTCTTC
.	.	TRBV29-1	TRBJ2-7	CSVEDWGSYEQYF	TGCAGCGTTGAAGATTGGGGCAGCTACGAGCAGTACTTC
.	.	TRBV27	TRBJ2-3	CASSLSRTDRTQYF	TGTGCCAGCAGTTTATCTCGAACTGACAGGACGCAGTATTTT
.	.	TRBV7-2	TRBJ2-7	CASSFREYEQYF	TGTGCCAGCAGCTTCCGAGAGTACGAGCAGTACTTC
.	TRBD1	TRBV2	TRBJ2-5	CASSTYRGGETQYF	TGTGCCAGCAGTACATACAGGGGCGGGGAGACCCAGTACTTC
.	TRBD1	TRBV10-3	TRBJ2-3	CAISERDRGTDTQYF	TGTGCCATCAGTGAGCGGGACAGGGGCACAGATACGCAGTATTTT
.	.	TRBV13	TRBJ1-1	CASSRSKGVTEAFF	TGTGCCAGCAGCCGTTCTAAGGGTGTTACTGAAGCTTTCTTT
.	TRBD2	TRBV4-3	TRBJ2-3	CASSQEGTKWGDTQYF	TGCGCCAGCAGCCAAGAGGGGACTAAGTGGGGAGATACGCAGTATTTT
.	TRBD1	TRBV29-1	TRBJ2-7	CSVESDRAYEQYF	TGCAGCGTTGAATCCGACAGGGCCTACGAGCAGTACTTC
.	TRBD1	TRBV27	TRBJ2-1	CASSSTGANEQFF	TGTGCCAGCAGCAGTACAGGGGCGAATGAGCAGTTCTTC
.	TRBD1	TRBV25-1	TRBJ1-2	CASSESLWTGGAGYTF	TGTGCCAGCAGTGAATCGCTCTGGACAGGGGGTGCTGGCTACACCTTC
.	.	TRBV5-1	TRBJ2-3	CVSSSRLVKDTQYF	TGCGTCAGCAGCTCAAGACTAGTCAAAGATACGCAGTATTTT
.	.	TRBV29-1	TRBJ2-7	CSVVSQGEDEQYF	TGCAGCGTTGTGTCACAGGGAGAGGACGAGCAGTACTTC
few	.	TRBV20-1	TRBJ2-2	CSASTGPNTGELFF	TGCAGTGCTTCGACAGGCCCGAACACCGGGGAGCTGTTTTTT
.	.	TRBV6-2/TRBV6-3	TRBJ1-5	CASSSLHQPQHF	TGTGCCAGCAGTTCCTTACATCAGCCCCAGCATTTT
.	.	TRBV28	TRBJ2-7	CASSSPGTYAYEQYF	TGTGCCAGCAGTTCCCCGGGCACCTACGCCTACGAGCAGTACTTC
.	.	TRBV20-1	TRBJ2-3	CSAAAHTQYF	TGCAGTGCCGCCGCGCATACGCAGTATTTT
.	.	TRBV29-1	TRBJ1-2	CSAPLVGEGYGYTF	TGCAGCGCCCCCCTGGTAGGGGAGGGCTATGGCTACACCTTC
.	TRBD2	TRBV5-8	TRBJ2-1	CASSRTTWRGSSYNEQFF	TGTGCCAGCAGCCGTACAACTTGGCGGGGGAGCTCCTACAATGAGCAGTTCTTC
few	.	TRBV7-9	TRBJ2-7	CASTSTGGEQYF	TGTGCCAGCACCTCGACTGGGGGCGAGCAGTACTTC
once	.	TRBV6-4	TRBJ2-1	CASSATESSYNEQFF	TGTGCCAGCAGTGCCACGGAAAGCTCCTACAATGAGCAGTTCTTC
.	.	TRBV13	TRBJ1-4	CASSHGRGSETNEKLFF	TGTGCCAGCAGCCATGGTCGGGGGAGCGAAACTAATGAAAAACTGTTTTTT
few	TRBD2	TRBV19	TRBJ2-7	CASSIEGGGSLGEQYF	TGTGCCAGTAGTATCGAAGGCGGGGGGAGTCTGGGAGAGCAGTACTTC
.	.	TRBV6-5	TRBJ1-5	CASGGGASNQPQHF	TGTGCCAGCGGTGGGGGGGCTAGCAATCAGCCCCAGCATTTT
few	TRBD2	TRBV5-1	TRBJ2-3	CASSLENLAGSTDTQYF	TGCGCCAGCAGCTTGGAAAACTTAGCGGGTAGCACAGATACGCAGTATTTT
many	.	TRBV7-2	TRBJ2-3	CASSKRLGDTQYF	TGTGCCAGCAGCAAACGACTCGGAGATACGCAGTATTTT
few	TRBD2	TRBV4-3	TRBJ2-3	CASSRLAGAIRTQYF	TGCGCCAGCAGCCGACTAGCGGGGGCCATTCGTACGCAGTATTTT
few	.	TRBV5-1	TRBJ2-1	CASSLRLASYNEQFF	TGCGCCAGCAGCTTGAGGCTAGCATCCTACAATGAGCAGTTCTTC
.	TRBD1	TRBV3-1	TRBJ2-5	CASSPPGAGGLLETQYF	TGTGCCAGCAGCCCCCCTGGGGCAGGGGGTTTGCTAGAGACCCAGTACTTC
few	TRBD2	TRBV28	TRBJ2-1	CASTTSGGGYNEQFF	TGTGCCAGCACCACTAGTGGCGGGGGGTACAATGAGCAGTTCTTC
.	.	TRBV3-1	TRBJ2-1	CASSQGDQRFF	TGTGCCAGCAGCCAAGGGGACCAAAGGTTCTTC
.	TRBD2	TRBV7-2	TRBJ2-1	CASNLPLAGGVNEQFF	TGTGCCAGCAACCTCCCGCTAGCGGGGGGGGTTAATGAGCAGTTCTTC
.	.	TRBV7-9	TRBJ1-1	CASSPPRVRDTEAFF	TGTGCCAGCAGCCCGCCCAGGGTTAGGGACACTGAAGCTTTCTTT
.	.	TRBV29-1	TRBJ1-1	CSVVRPANTEAFF	TGCAGCGTTGTAAGACCAGCGAACACTGAAGCTTTCTTT
.	.	TRBV12-3/TRBV12-4	TRBJ1-3	CASSFSDRISGNTIYF	TGTGCCAGCAGTTTCTCCGACAGAATCTCTGGAAACACCATATATTTT
once	.	TRBV9	TRBJ2-6	CASSFRLVAGANVLTF	TGTGCCAGCAGCTTCCGACTAGTAGCTGGGGCCAACGTCCTGACTTTC
.	.	TRBV7-3	TRBJ2-6	CASSSVGASGANVLTF	TGTGCCAGCAGCTCCGTCGGGGCTTCTGGGGCCAACGTCCTGACTTTC
.	TRBD2	TRBV12-3/TRBV12-4	TRBJ2-1	CASTSTSGENNEQFF	TGTGCCAGCACCTCGACTAGCGGGGAGAACAATGAGCAGTTCTTC
.	.	TRBV9	TRBJ1-5	CASSEGEGMEPQHF	TGTGCCAGCAGCGAGGGGGAGGGGATGGAGCCCCAGCATTTT
.	.	TRBV20-1	TRBJ2-7	CSASLALNSYEQYF	TGCAGTGCTAGTCTCGCGTTAAACTCCTACGAGCAGTACTTC
.	TRBD1	TRBV3-1	TRBJ2-6	CASRQTGTGANVLTF	TGTGCCAGCAGACAGACAGGGACTGGGGCCAACGTCCTGACTTTC
.	.	TRBV29-1	TRBJ2-7	CSVVRGEAYEQYF	TGCAGCGTTGTTAGGGGGGAAGCCTACGAGCAGTACTTC
.	TRBD2	TRBV4-2	TRBJ2-3	CASSQEVGGATDTQYF	TGTGCCAGCAGCCAAGAGGTCGGGGGGGCCACAGATACGCAGTATTTT